What follows are 32 T cell receptor beta chains derived from one specimen sequenced in a study of PD-L1 blockade in urothelial cancer. TCRdb's copy holds only in-frame clones and misses some; the assay was immunoSEQ multiplex PCR. Among tens of thousands of clones listed, 90% were seen once. This sample's time point: pretreatment peripheral blood. The sample in question was PBMCs, obtained around atezolizumab (anti-PD-L1) treatment. These receptors originate from a man between 60 and 75 years old with urothelial cancer.

The gene calls are TRBV5-6 and TRBJ2-1; D gene uncertain. This CDR3 spans 14 amino acids. Per germline, CDR1 SGHDT and CDR2 YYEEEE. V lost 4 bases and J 2 bases, leaving 10 bases between the germline ends. The chain's CDR3 is CASSQVGAYNEQFF. The CDR3, as DNA: TGTGCCAGCAGCCAAGTAGGAGCCTACAATGAGCAGTTCTTC.

The rearrangement joins TRBV27 to TRBJ1-2, with D possibly TRBD1 on 6 matching bases. In germline, CDR1 is MNHEY, CDR2 SMNVEV (reference sequence). The CDR3 has 15 amino acids. Trimming took 0 bases from V and 2 from J, leaving 10 bases between them. The CDR3 sequence is CASSLSAGVNYGYTF. The DNA of the CDR3 is TGTGCCAGCAGTTTATCGGCAGGGGTAAACTATGGCTACACCTTC.

This rearrangement joins TRBV5-1 to TRBJ1-6; D is unresolved. V was trimmed by 1 base and J by 0 bases, leaving 8 bases between them. Germline V CDR1 and CDR2: SGHRS, YFSETQ. This CDR3 has 16 amino acids. The CDR3 DNA reads as TGCGCCAGCAGCTTGACAGTGAGCTCCTATAATTCACCCCTCCACTTT. Translation: CASSLTVSSYNSPLHF.

CDR3 amino acids: CASTSPKSAGGRGDTQYF. For the CDR3, the DNA is TGTGCCAGCACCTCGCCTAAATCAGCGGGGGGGCGGGGAGATACGCAGTATTTT. The rearrangement uses TRBV7-6 and TRBJ2-3; 10 positions agree with TRBD2. Losses at the gene ends were 7 bases for V and 5 bases for J; bases not matched to a gene: 18. The CDR3 length is 18 residues. The germline gives CDR1 SGHVS, CDR2 FNYEAQ. Full variable domain (outside the CDR3, taken from reference TRBV7-6 and TRBJ2-3): GAGVSQSPRYKVTKRGQDVALRCDPISGHVSLYWYRQALGQGPEFLTYFNYEAQQDKSGLPNDRFSAERPEGSISTLTIQRTEQRDSAMYRCASTSPKSAGGRGDTQYFGPGTRLTVL.

This sequence joins TRBV4-1 and TRBJ2-7; D is perhaps TRBD1 (5 bases). V was clipped by 2 bases and J by 3 bases, with 8 bases between them. The V gene's germline CDR1 is MGHRA and CDR2 YSYEKL. The CDR3 sequence is 13 residues long. CDR3 nucleotide sequence: TGCGCCAGCAGCCAACCCCAGGGCTACGAGCAGTACTTC. Residues: CASSQPQGYEQYF.

The rearrangement uses TRBV7-8 and TRBJ2-7; 8 bases match TRBD2. This CDR3 region has 15 residues. The V gene end was trimmed by 5 bases and the J gene end by 5 bases; junction bases not matched to a gene: 11. The germline V gene encodes CDR1 SGHVS and CDR2 FQNEAQ. The CDR3 here is CASSRRDGGGNEQYF. CDR3 nucleotide sequence: TGTGCCAGCAGCCGCCGTGACGGGGGGGGAAACGAGCAGTACTTC.

This clone is a singleton in its sample. This sequence joins TRBV9 and TRBJ1-3; TRBD1 agrees at 8 bases. CDR1 is SGDLS and CDR2 is YYNGEE in the germline V gene. This CDR3 has 15 residues. Trimming removed 4 bases from V and 2 bases from J; junction bases left unmatched: 5. The CDR3 coding sequence is TGTGCCAGCAGCATCCGGACAGGGACTGGAAACACCATATATTTT. Its protein product is CASSIRTGTGNTIYF.

This chain links TRBV28 with TRBJ2-2; TRBD1 agrees at 8 bases. The CDR3 totals 14 residues. The V segment lost 10 bases and the J segment 5 bases; nucleotides outside the gene matches: 9. In germline, CDR1 is MDHEN, CDR2 SYDVKM. The DNA of the CDR3 is TGTGCCACCTCCCAGGGGGCGACAACCGGGGAGCTGTTTTTT. Protein sequence: CATSQGATTGELFF.

The gene calls are TRBV18 and TRBJ2-2, with 10 positions matching TRBD2. Germline V gene sequence: CDR1 KGHSH, CDR2 LQKENI. The junction had 5 bases not matched to a gene; V was cut back by 3 bases and J by 4 bases. This CDR3 spans 16 amino acids. The CDR3 here is CASSPSAGGVTGELFF. The CDR3 DNA follows: TGTGCCAGCTCACCTTCAGCGGGAGGGGTCACCGGGGAGCTGTTTTTT.

The chain has TRBV6-5 and TRBJ1-3; D gene unclear. Germline CDR1 and CDR2: MNHEY and SVGAGI. The CDR3 loop spans 15 amino acids. V lost 5 bases, J lost 0 bases, and 11 bases lay in between. This CDR3 is CASSKKSSSGNTIYF. DNA of the CDR3: TGTGCCAGCAGTAAAAAATCGAGCTCTGGAAACACCATATATTTT.

The rearrangement uses TRBV11-2 and TRBJ2-1, with D hard to call. The V end lost 1 base, the J end lost 10 bases, and 14 bases lay between the germline ends. Germline CDR1 SGHAT, CDR2 FQNNGV. The CDR3 spans 14 residues. This CDR3 is CASSLALVSDEQFF. The CDR3 DNA reads as TGTGCCAGCAGCTTAGCTCTTGTAAGCGACGAGCAGTTCTTC.

CDR3 nucleotides: TGCGCCAGCAGAGGGGACAGGGAAGCCGGGGAGCTGTTTTTT. It codes for CASRGDREAGELFF. The chain joins TRBV4-1 to TRBJ2-2; 9 bases agree with TRBD1. This CDR3 region has 14 residues. Germline V CDR1 and CDR2: MGHRA, YSYEKL. V was clipped by 6 bases and J by 6 bases; unmatched bases: 5.

CDR3: CASSSLTSGGDNEQFF. CDR3 in DNA: TGTGCCAGCAGCTCTCTTACTAGCGGGGGGGACAATGAGCAGTTCTTC. The V gene is TRBV5-4, the J gene TRBJ2-1, with TRBD2 matching 13 bases. The ends lost 3 bases at V and 5 bases at J; junction bases unmatched: 5. Per germline, CDR1 SGHNT and CDR2 YYREEE (reference sequence). The CDR3 runs to 16 residues.

The V gene is TRBV18, the J gene TRBJ2-7, with a tentative D call TRBD1 (6 bases). CDR3 size: 12 residues. The germline V and J ends were trimmed by 3 bases and 4 bases, with 7 bases remaining between them. The germline V gene encodes CDR1 KGHSH and CDR2 LQKENI. As DNA, the CDR3 is TGTGCCAGCTCACCGGACAGATACGAGCAGTACTTC. Protein sequence: CASSPDRYEQYF.

CDR3 loop: CASKPLAGHGETQYF. CDR3 DNA sequence: TGTGCCAGCAAACCCCTGGCAGGGCACGGGGAGACCCAGTACTTC. The chain uses TRBV28 and TRBJ2-5, with D maybe TRBD1 (5 bases). The CDR3 runs 15 residues. Per germline, CDR1 MDHEN and CDR2 SYDVKM. Deletions cut 7 bases from V and 5 bases from J, with 20 bases between.

The rearrangement uses TRBV28 and TRBJ2-1; D may be TRBD2 (6 bases). The V end lost 4 bases, the J end lost 4 bases, and 17 bases lay between the germline ends. The length of the CDR3 is 16 residues. The V gene's germline CDR1 is MDHEN and CDR2 SYDVKM. The CDR3 sequence is CASSSGGTQLYNEQFF. The CDR3 coding sequence is TGTGCCAGCAGTTCTGGGGGGACTCAACTTTACAATGAGCAGTTCTTC.

This rearrangement joins TRBV19 to TRBJ2-5; D possibly corresponds to TRBD1 (6 bases). The germline CDR1 and CDR2 sequences are LNHDA and SQIVND (reference sequence). The CDR3 is 13 amino acids. V was pared by 8 bases and J by 4 bases, with 14 bases between. CDR3 sequence: CASSQGHGETQYF. CDR3 sequence (DNA): TGTGCCAGTTCGCAGGGGCATGGAGAGACCCAGTACTTC.

This clone was counted once. The chain joins TRBV5-1 to TRBJ1-1; 9 positions match TRBD1. The CDR3 length is 15 residues. The germline V gene has CDR1 SGHRS and CDR2 YFSETQ. Unmatched junction bases numbered 8, after V lost 4 bases and J lost 4 bases. The CDR3, as DNA: TGCGCCAGCAGCCCAGGACAGGGGTCAAGCACTGAAGCTTTCTTT. As protein: CASSPGQGSSTEAFF.

The genes are TRBV4-1 and TRBJ2-7, with 7 bases that match TRBD2. Unmatched junction bases numbered 11, after V lost 1 base and J lost 5 bases. CDR3 length: 16 amino acids. Germline CDR1 and CDR2: MGHRA and YSYEKL. The chain's CDR3 is CASSQAIAGDGDEQYF. CDR3 bases: TGCGCCAGCAGCCAAGCCATAGCGGGCGACGGCGACGAGCAGTACTTC.

This chain uses TRBV19 with TRBJ2-7, with D tentatively TRBD1 (8 bases). The CDR3 consists of 17 residues. The V gene lost 3 bases and the J gene lost 2 bases, with 20 bases spanning the gap. Looked up from germline, CDR1 is LNHDA and CDR2 is SQIVND (reference sequence). CDR3 residues: CASSIRGGQAQPYEQYF. In DNA, the CDR3 is TGTGCCAGTAGTATTCGCGGGGGACAGGCCCAACCCTACGAGCAGTACTTC.

This clone was recorded once. J is TRBJ2-2 and V is TRBV2; perhaps TRBD1 as D (6 bases). Germline loops: CDR1 SNHLY, CDR2 FYNNEI. Trimming removed 10 bases at V and 1 base at J, with 16 bases between. The CDR3 runs 15 residues. In DNA, the CDR3 is TGTGCCACAGGGAAGGGACATATGAACACCGGGGAGCTGTTTTTT. Its protein is CATGKGHMNTGELFF.

The gene calls are TRBV2 and TRBJ2-7, with D perhaps matching TRBD2 (7 bases). Looked up from germline, CDR1 is SNHLY and CDR2 is FYNNEI. With 3 bases removed from V and 2 bases from J, the gap between germline ends came to 11 bases. The CDR3 loop spans 14 amino acids. The CDR3: CASSDQGTTYEQYF. CDR3 sequence (DNA): TGTGCCAGCAGTGACCAGGGGACTACCTACGAGCAGTACTTC.

V and J are TRBV2 and TRBJ1-2; 9 nucleotides match TRBD1. There are 12 residues in the CDR3. The trim removed 7 bases at V and 7 bases at J, leaving 4 bases unmatched. CDR1 is SNHLY, CDR2 FYNNEI, per germline. In DNA form, the CDR3 reads TGTGCCAGCACCCGGGACAGGGCTGGCTACACCTTC. Its translation: CASTRDRAGYTF.

On this clone: One junction end does not reproduce the germline sequence, and a read error may be involved. The chain combines TRBV5-4 with TRBJ2-2; D unclear. This CDR3 contains 14 residues. The germline CDR1 and CDR2 sequences are SGHNT and YYREEE (reference sequence). The CDR3 DNA reads as TGCGCCAGCAGCCAAGAGCTGGACACCGGGGAGCTGTTTTTT. Its translation is CASSQELDTGELFF.

This clone showed up just a few times. The gene calls are TRBV19 and TRBJ2-5, with TRBD2 matching 13 bases. Germline V gene lookup returns CDR1 LNHDA and CDR2 SQIVND (reference sequence). With V trimmed by 3 bases and J by 2 bases, 9 bases remained unmatched. CDR3 length equals 18 residues. This CDR3 reads CASSMGTSGRAGQETQYF. The DNA of the CDR3 is TGTGCCAGTAGTATGGGAACTAGCGGGAGGGCCGGGCAAGAGACCCAGTACTTC.

The chain has TRBV10-3 and TRBJ1-2, with TRBD1 matching 8 bases. The trim removed 10 bases at V and 4 bases at J, leaving 8 bases unmatched. This CDR3 is built from 13 residues. CDR1 and CDR2 from the germline V gene are ENHRY and SYGVKD. The CDR3 nucleotides are TGTGCCACAGGGGGCGGCATATCCTATGGCTACACCTTC. Its translation: CATGGGISYGYTF.

Here the CDR3 reads CASSSGGGAGDTQYF. Written as DNA, the CDR3 is TGCGCCAGCAGTAGTGGCGGGGGGGCCGGAGATACGCAGTATTTT. This chain uses TRBV5-1 with TRBJ2-3; 9 nucleotides agree with TRBD2. The germline V gene encodes CDR1 SGHRS and CDR2 YFSETQ. The CDR3 spans 15 residues. V gave up 5 bases and J gave up 5 bases; unmatched junction bases: 9.

The rearrangement links TRBV5-4 to TRBJ2-3, with 11 bases that match TRBD2. Germline V gives CDR1 SGHNT, CDR2 YYREEE (reference sequence). This CDR3 spans 14 amino acids. The trim removed 4 bases at V and 4 bases at J, leaving 2 bases unmatched. The CDR3 nucleotides are TGTGCCAGCAGCCAACTAGCGGGAGCAGATACGCAGTATTTT. It yields the protein CASSQLAGADTQYF.

This rearrangement joins TRBV9 to TRBJ2-1; D might be TRBD2 (6 bases). CDR1 and CDR2 from the germline V gene are SGDLS and YYNGEE. V was cut by 0 bases and J by 7 bases, with 14 bases left in between. The CDR3 sequence is 15 residues long. This CDR3 is CASSVDAYGGNEQFF. The CDR3 region has the DNA TGTGCCAGCAGCGTAGATGCGTATGGAGGGAATGAGCAGTTCTTC.

The J gene is TRBJ2-3, the V gene TRBV5-1; D is unclear. V was clipped by 0 bases and J by 1 base, with 6 bases between them. This CDR3 spans 14 amino acids. Germline V gene lookup returns CDR1 SGHRS and CDR2 YFSETQ. CDR3 residues: CASSLVTGTDTQYF. Written as DNA, the CDR3 is TGCGCCAGCAGCTTGGTGACTGGCACAGATACGCAGTATTTT.

The CDR3 spells CASSLAGTVQETQYF. In DNA form, the CDR3 reads TGTGCCAGCAGCTTAGCGGGCACAGTTCAAGAGACCCAGTACTTC. V is TRBV7-2 and J is TRBJ2-5; no clear D. The germline V gene has CDR1 SGHTA and CDR2 FQGNSA. The CDR3 runs to 15 residues. Trimming left V 0 bases short and J 2 bases short, with 10 bases between. Full variable domain (remainder filled in from reference TRBV7-2 and TRBJ2-5): GAGVSQSPSNKVTEKGKDVELRCDPISGHTALYWYRQSLGQGLEFLIYFQGNSAPDKSGLPSDRFSAERTGGSVSTLTIQRTQQEDSAVYLCASSLAGTVQETQYFGPGTRLLVL.

A single count supports this clone. The chain joins TRBV6-6 to TRBJ2-1; D unclear. V was trimmed by 5 bases and J by 1 base, leaving 15 bases between them. CDR1 and CDR2 from the germline V gene are MNHNY and SVGAGI (reference sequence). The CDR3 is 16 residues long. CDR3 sequence: CASSPSRSSSYNEQFF. The CDR3 nucleotides are TGTGCCAGCAGTCCCTCCCGTAGTTCGTCCTACAATGAGCAGTTCTTC.